What follows are 8 T cell receptor beta chains derived from one specimen sequenced in a study of blood T cell repertoires in COVID-19. Generated by immunoSEQ multiplex PCR, the TCRdb table keeps only in-frame clones and is missing some. The repertoire consists of about 340,000 clones, with around 83% occurring once and the leading ten covering approximately 3.1%. The specimen was peripheral blood. Receptors originate from a man aged 30 to 39 with active or convalescent COVID-19.

The rearrangement links TRBV9 to TRBJ1-5, with D unresolved. The ends were cut back, 0 bases at V and 5 bases at J, with 9 bases in the middle. The CDR3 runs to 14 residues. Per the germline V gene, CDR1 is SGDLS and CDR2 is YYNGEE. This CDR3 is CASSVGVSDQPQHF. The CDR3 nucleotides read TGTGCCAGCAGCGTAGGAGTTTCGGATCAGCCCCAGCATTTT.

The CDR3 nucleotides are TGTGCCAGCAGCTTAGGGGACAGAGGCTCTGGAAACACCATATATTTT. Translating it yields CASSLGDRGSGNTIYF. The chain uses TRBV13 and TRBJ1-3; maybe TRBD1 (6 bases). Deletions cut 0 bases from V and 0 bases from J, with 9 bases between. The CDR3 is 16 residues long. CDR1 is PRHDT, CDR2 FYEKMQ, per germline (reference sequence).

The chain employs TRBV6-1 and TRBJ2-7, with no clear D. Germline CDR1 and CDR2: MNHNS and SASEGT. This CDR3 has 12 residues. The V gene lost 1 base and the J gene lost 12 bases, with 13 bases spanning the gap. The CDR3 region has the DNA TGTGCCAGCAGTGAAGTGGCGGTTCGAGGGTACTTC. Its protein product is CASSEVAVRGYF.

CDR3 in DNA: TGTGCCAGCAGCTCGTCGGGTTCCTATTCCTACAATGAGCAGTTCTTC. This gives the protein CASSSSGSYSYNEQFF. The V gene is TRBV7-2, the J gene TRBJ2-1; D not certain. The V end was cut by 4 bases, the J end by 1 base, with 14 bases between. The CDR3 length is 16 residues. CDR1 and CDR2 from the germline V gene are SGHTA and FQGNSA.

The rearrangement links TRBV4-3 to TRBJ1-1, with D uncertain. This CDR3 has 14 amino acids. The V end lost 0 bases, the J end lost 1 base, and 6 bases lay between the germline ends. Germline V CDR1 and CDR2: LGHNA, YSLEER. In DNA, the CDR3 is TGCGCCAGCAGCCAAGATGACAAGAACACTGAAGCTTTCTTT. It specifies CASSQDDKNTEAFF.

This sequence joins TRBV10-3 and TRBJ2-2; weak D call: TRBD1 (6 bases). V was pared by 5 bases and J by 1 base, with 8 bases between. Germline V CDR1 and CDR2: ENHRY, SYGVKD. CDR3 size: 14 residues. For the CDR3, the DNA is TGTGCCATCAGTACGGGACAGAACACCGGGGAGCTGTTTTTT. Translated, it gives CAISTGQNTGELFF.

This clone has only one observation. The chain carries TRBV5-1 and TRBJ1-2; 12 nucleotides match TRBD1. The V gene's germline CDR1 is SGHRS and CDR2 YFSETQ. Trimming took 3 bases from V and 2 from J; bases not matched to a gene: 2. CDR3 length: 15 amino acids. CDR3 coding DNA: TGCGCCAGCAGCTGGGGGACAGGGGGCAACTATGGCTACACCTTC. Protein product: CASSWGTGGNYGYTF.

The rearrangement links TRBV30 to TRBJ2-7; D is uncertain. This CDR3 has 11 residues. The V end lost 0 bases, the J end lost 6 bases, and 6 bases lay between the germline ends. The germline V gene has CDR1 GTSNPN and CDR2 SVGIG (reference sequence). In DNA, the CDR3 is TGTGCCTGGAGTGTTATCAGCGAGCAGTACTTC. It encodes CAWSVISEQYF.